Listed below are T cell receptor beta chains from one sample, sequenced in a study of blood T cell repertoires in COVID-19. TCRdb's table, derived via immunoSEQ multiplex PCR, lists solely in-frame clones and lacks some. Seen here are a few hundred thousand clones, 87% observed once, and the top ten hold roughly 2%. The sequenced sample was peripheral blood. These receptors all come from a woman between 50 and 59 years old who had recovered from COVID-19. The CDR3 runs from the conserved cysteine through the conserved F or W. D genes are given only for firm matches. Rows give clone size only sometimes, using once, few, many, or a class for an expanded clone.

j_call,v_call,d_call,clone_size,cdr3_nt,cdr3_aa
TRBJ1-5,TRBV9,TRBD1,once,TGTGCCAGCAGCGAGGGACAGGGGAATCAGCCCCAGCATTTT,CASSEGQGNQPQHF
TRBJ2-2,TRBV6-2/TRBV6-3,NA,NA,TGTGCCAGCAGTTTACAGGGAACCGGGGAGCTGTTTTTT,CASSLQGTGELFF
TRBJ1-3,TRBV2,NA,once,TGTGCCACCCACACCAACTCTGGAAACACCATATATTTT,CATHTNSGNTIYF
TRBJ1-3,TRBV27,NA,NA,TGTGCCAGCCCATTAGGCAGGGTTTCACAGCTCTCTGGAAACACCATATATTTT,CASPLGRVSQLSGNTIYF
TRBJ1-4,TRBV19,NA,NA,TGTGCCAGTAGTATGGCCCGGACCCGGGGGGAAAAACTGTTTTTT,CASSMARTRGEKLFF
TRBJ1-4,TRBV30,TRBD1,NA,TGTGCCTGGAGTGTGGGGACAGGGGTTGAAAAACTGTTTTTT,CAWSVGTGVEKLFF
TRBJ2-3,TRBV27,NA,NA,TGTGCCAGCAGTGAGAGACAGGCCGCGACAGATACGCAGTATTTT,CASSERQAATDTQYF
TRBJ2-7,TRBV9,NA,NA,TGTGCCAGCAGCCCCGTAGGGGGATCCTACGAGCAGTACTTC,CASSPVGGSYEQYF
TRBJ2-5,TRBV19,NA,NA,TGTGCCAGTAGTACACGGGGGTGGCCCCAAGAGACCCAGTACTTC,CASSTRGWPQETQYF
TRBJ2-1,TRBV7-2,NA,NA,TGTGCCAGCAGCAAACAGGGTGCCCCCTACAATGAGCAGTTCTTC,CASSKQGAPYNEQFF
TRBJ2-1,TRBV19,NA,NA,TGTGCCAGTACCACGGGGATGAACTCCTACAATGAGCAGTTCTTC,CASTTGMNSYNEQFF
TRBJ2-1,TRBV9,TRBD2,NA,TGTGCCAGCAGCGTAGGACTAGCGGGAGTCAATGAGCAGTTCTTC,CASSVGLAGVNEQFF
TRBJ2-7,TRBV6-2/TRBV6-3,NA,NA,TGTGCCAGCAGCTTTTGGGCAGAGTCCTACGAGCAGTACTTC,CASSFWAESYEQYF
TRBJ1-1,TRBV18,TRBD1,NA,TGTGCCAGCTCATGGGACAGGGAAGCTTTCTTT,CASSWDREAFF
TRBJ1-2,TRBV5-6,NA,NA,TGTGCCAGCAGCTTGGGAGGGAATAAAGGGAAAGGCTACACCTTC,CASSLGGNKGKGYTF
TRBJ1-1,TRBV13,NA,once,TGTGCCAGCAGCCCCGGGAGGAGGGTGGCTGAAGCTTTCTTT,CASSPGRRVAEAFF
TRBJ1-5,TRBV7-2,TRBD1,few,TGTGCCAGCAGCCACTCGGGACAGGCTTTACAGCCCCAGCATTTT,CASSHSGQALQPQHF
TRBJ2-1,TRBV9,TRBD2,NA,TGTGCCAGCAGCCCCCGGACTAGATCCCCAGAGCAGTTCTTC,CASSPRTRSPEQFF
TRBJ2-6,TRBV12-5,NA,NA,TGTGCTAGTGGTCTACAGGGAAGGCTTTCTGGGGCCAACGTCCTGACTTTC,CASGLQGRLSGANVLTF
TRBJ1-2,TRBV9,TRBD1,NA,TGTGCCAGCACCTTCGGGGTGGGACAGGGGATCTTTGGCTACACCTTC,CASTFGVGQGIFGYTF
TRBJ2-5,TRBV18,NA,once,TGTGCCAGCTCACCACAGGGGCAAGAGACCCAGTACTTC,CASSPQGQETQYF
TRBJ2-3,TRBV12-5,NA,NA,TGTGCTAGTGGTCGCGGCACCGCTAGTGATACGCAGTATTTT,CASGRGTASDTQYF
TRBJ1-2,TRBV3-1/TRBV3-2,NA,NA,TGTGCCAGCAGCCAAGAAACAGGCTATGGCTACACCTTC,CASSQETGYGYTF
TRBJ2-5,TRBV11-2,TRBD2,once,TGTGCCAGCAGCTCGGGACTAGCGGGGGGTAGGCAAGAGACCCAGTACTTC,CASSSGLAGGRQETQYF
TRBJ1-2,TRBV28,NA,NA,TGTGCCAGCAGTTTATCGCCAGGGCATATCTATGGCTACACCTTC,CASSLSPGHIYGYTF
TRBJ2-7,TRBV24-1,NA,NA,TGTGCCACCAGTGACAGCTCCTACGAGCAGTACTTC,CATSDSSYEQYF
TRBJ2-7,TRBV28,NA,NA,TGTGCCAGCAGTTTAGCCAGGCTCCCCTACGAGCAGTACTTC,CASSLARLPYEQYF
TRBJ1-2,TRBV19,NA,few,TGTGCCAGTAGGCCCTCAGCCGGAGGGAACTATGGCTACACCTTC,CASRPSAGGNYGYTF
TRBJ1-1,TRBV10-2,TRBD1,NA,TGCGCCAGCAGTGAGAAAGGACAGGGCCTGAACACTGAAGCTTTCTTT,CASSEKGQGLNTEAFF
TRBJ1-4,TRBV5-1,TRBD1,NA,TGCGCCAGCAGACCTACAGGGGACGGTGAAAAACTGTTTTTT,CASRPTGDGEKLFF
TRBJ2-1,TRBV12-3/TRBV12-4,TRBD2,NA,TGTGCCAGCGTGAGCGGGAGCTTGTATGAGCAGTTCTTC,CASVSGSLYEQFF
TRBJ2-6,TRBV6-2/TRBV6-3,NA,NA,TGTGCCAGCAGTTTATTTTTACAGGGCTCTGGGGCCAACGTCCTGACTTTC,CASSLFLQGSGANVLTF
TRBJ1-2,TRBV28,TRBD1,NA,TGTGCCTCAAAGGACAGGAGGATCTATGGCTACACCTTC,CASKDRRIYGYTF
TRBJ1-3,TRBV18,TRBD1,NA,TGTGCCAGCTCACGGGGACAGACCTCTGGAAACACCATATATTTT,CASSRGQTSGNTIYF
TRBJ1-2,TRBV11-2,TRBD1,once,TGTGCCAGCAGCCGCGGGACAGGACCCTATGGCTACACCTTC,CASSRGTGPYGYTF
TRBJ2-3,TRBV5-1,NA,NA,TGCGCCAGCAGCCAACTCGGCACAGATACGCAGTATTTT,CASSQLGTDTQYF
TRBJ1-1,TRBV4-2,NA,NA,TGTGCCAGCAGCCAATCGGGGACACTAGGGAACACTGAAGCTTTCTTT,CASSQSGTLGNTEAFF
TRBJ2-7,TRBV3-1/TRBV3-2,TRBD1,once,TGTGCCAGCAGCCTCACCGGGACAGGGAGGTCCTACGAGCAGTACTTC,CASSLTGTGRSYEQYF
TRBJ1-2,TRBV19,NA,NA,TGTGCCAGTAGTATGGGGCAGTCCTCCTATGGCTACACCTTC,CASSMGQSSYGYTF
TRBJ1-1,TRBV6-5,NA,NA,TGTGCCAGTGGACGGACTAACACTGAAGCTTTCTTT,CASGRTNTEAFF